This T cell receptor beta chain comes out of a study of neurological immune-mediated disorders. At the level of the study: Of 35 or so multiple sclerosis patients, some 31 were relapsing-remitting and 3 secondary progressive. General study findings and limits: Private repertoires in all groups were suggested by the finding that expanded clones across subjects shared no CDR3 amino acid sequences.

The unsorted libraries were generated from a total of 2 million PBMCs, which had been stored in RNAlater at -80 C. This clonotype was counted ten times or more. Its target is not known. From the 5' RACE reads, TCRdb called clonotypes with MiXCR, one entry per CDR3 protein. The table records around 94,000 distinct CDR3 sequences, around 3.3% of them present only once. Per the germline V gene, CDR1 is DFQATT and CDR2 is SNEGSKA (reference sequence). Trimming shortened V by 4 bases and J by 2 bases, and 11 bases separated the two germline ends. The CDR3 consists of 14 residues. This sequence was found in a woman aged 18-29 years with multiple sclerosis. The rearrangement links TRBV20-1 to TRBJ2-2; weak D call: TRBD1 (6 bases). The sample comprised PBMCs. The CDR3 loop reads CSATPRGNTGELFF. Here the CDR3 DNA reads TGCAGTGCTACACCCAGGGGTAACACCGGGGAGCTGTTTTTT.